The TCR beta chain under discussion was sequenced for a study of T cells in women clearing cervical HPV infection. From germline, CDR1 is DFQATT and CDR2 SNEGSKA (reference sequence). The CDR3 is 14 residues long. Prevalent HPV16 infections were excluded; only incident single HPV16 infections included. With regard to this clone: Read coverage stops 3 residues before the CDR3 terminus; the germline J gene supplies the remainder.

Some clones are missing from TCRdb's copy, which holds only in-frame ones; the method was immunoSEQ multiplex PCR. The repertoire table contains tens of thousands of clones. This clonotype was obtained from a woman between 18 and 69 years old with a cervical HPV16 infection that either progressed to CIN3+ or cleared (not recorded which). The rearrangement links TRBV20-1 to TRBJ1-6, with 7 nucleotides matching TRBD1. Input material: blood buffy coat. The CDR3 DNA, read in part, is TGCAGTGCTAGAGTTGGGACAGAGGTCAGCACC. Translated: CSARVGTEVST. In full, the CDR3 is CSARVGTEVSTLHF.